The clone carrying this T cell receptor beta chain was observed a handful of times. Its antigen is as yet unknown. The sample belongs to a study of CD8+CD57+ T cells in acquired aplastic anemia. Turning to the study itself: Yields of DNA that came from sorted CD4+ and CD8+ cells averaged around 3 ug.

Germline V gene data show CDR1 as MNHEY and CDR2 as SVGEGT. Trimming removed 0 bases from V and 6 bases from J, with 9 bases in between. The CDR3 is 14 amino acids. Patients picked for sequencing had shown CD8+CD57+ cell expansion detected by flow cytometry. As a group, the patients uniformly had severe acquired aplastic anemia. Study observations and caveats: Fewer than 30 CD8+ CDR3 sequences were shared between patients and controls.

Using genomic DNA as the template, TCR beta VDJ and CDR3 profiling was carried out. Using its own MiXCR run on the reads, TCRdb lists one record per CDR3 protein. The table records 250,000 or so distinct CDR3 sequences, approximately 45% of them present only once. Sequencing used sorted CD4+, CD8+, or CD8+CD57+ T cells (not recorded which) from PBMCs. The chain joins TRBV6-2 or TRBV6-3 to TRBJ2-1; perhaps TRBD2 as D (6 bases). The receptor comes from a human donor with aplastic anemia. Here the CDR3 reads CASSYSTRFNEQFF. The CDR3 DNA is TGTGCCAGCAGTTACTCGACTAGGTTCAATGAGCAGTTCTTC.